Following are 17 T cell receptor beta chains from one sample sequenced in a study of cytomegalovirus exposure and HLA in healthy donors. Researchers ran the PCR with 60 Vbeta and 13 Jbeta primers. The repertoire was sequenced with immunoSEQ multiplex PCR; TCRdb's copy has only in-frame clones and lacks some. The sample includes over 150,000 clones, around 83% of them seen just once. The source material was PBMCs. Receptor source: a man aged 30 to 45 in good health and CMV-seropositive.

This clone has a single count. The chain links TRBV19 to TRBJ2-5; 8 nucleotides align to TRBD2. V was pared by 1 base and J by 5 bases, with 6 bases of the junction left unmatched. CDR1 and CDR2 (germline): LNHDA, SQIVND (reference sequence). The CDR3 runs to 15 residues. The CDR3 spells CASSIVTAGDETQYF. The CDR3 DNA reads as TGTGCCAGTAGTATAGTAACAGCGGGAGACGAGACCCAGTACTTC.

This clone was seen a few times. Different DNA sequences within this sample yield the same CDR3. This chain uses TRBV5-1 with TRBJ1-5, with 7 bases identical to TRBD1. Per germline, CDR1 SGHRS and CDR2 YFSETQ. J lost 2 bases, V lost 0 bases, and 2 bases had no gene match. CDR3 size: 15 residues. In nucleotides, the CDR3 is TGCGCCAGCAGCTTGGGACAGGGCGGCAATCAGCCCCAGCATTTT. Its protein is CASSLGQGGNQPQHF.

V gene TRBV11-2 combines with J gene TRBJ2-1; D remains unclear. Germline V gene data show CDR1 as SGHAT and CDR2 as FQNNGV. V was trimmed by 2 bases and J by 3 bases, leaving 11 bases between them. The CDR3 spans 15 residues. The CDR3 DNA is TGTGCCAGCAGCTTATCTGGGCCCCGCTACAATGAGCAGTTCTTC. This encodes CASSLSGPRYNEQFF.

CDR3 DNA: TGTGCCAGCAGTAAGGGACTAGCCACCTACGAGCAGTACTTC. It yields the protein CASSKGLATYEQYF. The chain joins TRBV6-5 to TRBJ2-7; 9 bases line up with TRBD2. V lost 5 bases and J lost 2; bases outside the gene matches: 4. CDR1 and CDR2 (germline): MNHEY, SVGAGI. The CDR3 is made up of 14 amino acids.

The count of this clone is one. V is TRBV12-5 and J is TRBJ1-2; no clear D gene. V lost 0 bases to trimming and J lost 4 bases, with 15 bases between them. Germline V gene sequence: CDR1 LGHNT, CDR2 FRNRAP. The CDR3 spans 16 residues. This CDR3 reads CASGLVPSSPGYGYTF. The CDR3 DNA sequence: TGTGCTAGTGGTTTGGTACCAAGCTCACCAGGCTATGGCTACACCTTC.

The chain links TRBV7-2 to TRBJ2-2; D uncertain. The length of the CDR3 is 17 residues. The V end was cut by 8 bases, the J end by 5 bases, with 24 bases between. Germline CDR1 SGHTA, CDR2 FQGNSA. The CDR3 DNA follows: TGTGCCAGCCCCGCCTCCGTGACTCTCGCCTCTACCGGGGAGCTGTTTTTT. Translated, it gives CASPASVTLASTGELFF.

This sequence joins TRBV5-1 and TRBJ2-3; 7 positions match TRBD2. The CDR3 extends over 16 amino acids. V lost 2 bases and J lost 0; bases outside the gene matches: 6. Germline V CDR1 and CDR2: SGHRS, YFSETQ. The CDR3, as DNA: TGCGCCAGCAGCTTCCCTACTAGCGCGAGCACAGATACGCAGTATTTT. Translating gives CASSFPTSASTDTQYF.

This clone was seen a handful of times. The V gene is TRBV7-9, the J gene TRBJ2-7; possible D gene TRBD2, 6 bases. CDR1 is SEHNR, CDR2 FQNEAQ, per germline (reference sequence). The length of the CDR3 is 13 residues. V dropped 4 bases and J dropped 0 bases, with 7 bases sitting between them. CDR3 sequence (DNA): TGTGCCAGCAGCTCGACTAGCTCCTACGAGCAGTACTTC. Translating gives CASSSTSSYEQYF.

The rearrangement uses TRBV6-5 and TRBJ2-1, with D possibly being TRBD2 (6 bases). This CDR3 contains 15 residues. V was pared by 6 bases and J by 0 bases, with 12 bases between. The V gene's germline CDR1 is MNHEY and CDR2 SVGAGI. The CDR3 region is CASSSGTVSYNEQFF. CDR3 nucleotide sequence: TGTGCCAGCAGCTCCGGGACTGTCTCCTACAATGAGCAGTTCTTC.

The chain employs TRBV7-8 and TRBJ1-5; TRBD1 is a possible D gene (6 bases). This CDR3 is 14 amino acids long. CDR1 and CDR2 from the germline V gene are SGHVS and FQNEAQ. V was shortened by 1 base and J by 5 bases, with 9 bases between the two germline ends. The CDR3 DNA reads TGTGCCAGCAGCTTAGGACAGGCTTATCAGCCCCAGCATTTT. Amino acids: CASSLGQAYQPQHF.

This clone was counted once. The chain employs TRBV11-3 and TRBJ1-1; the D is unclear. From germline, CDR1 is SGHNT and CDR2 YENEEA. The CDR3 has 13 residues. V was clipped by 8 bases and J by 1 base, with 11 bases between them. CDR3 sequence: CASGPQANTEAFF. The CDR3 coding sequence is TGTGCCAGCGGTCCCCAAGCGAACACTGAAGCTTTCTTT.

V is TRBV28 and J is TRBJ1-1; 9 nucleotides align to TRBD1. CDR1 MDHEN and CDR2 SYDVKM come from the germline V gene. This CDR3 has 15 amino acids. With 2 bases clipped from V and 5 bases from J, the junction kept 6 bases outside the gene matches. The CDR3 is CASSLGQGIGTEAFF. DNA of the CDR3: TGTGCCAGCAGTTTAGGACAGGGGATTGGTACTGAAGCTTTCTTT.

The V call is TRBV4-1, the J call TRBJ1-3, with D hard to call. Trimming cost V 1 base and J 0 bases, with 7 bases left between them. This CDR3 is 15 amino acids long. Germline V lookup: CDR1 MGHRA, CDR2 YSYEKL. As DNA, the CDR3 is TGCGCCAGCAGCCAAGTCGGGGACTCTGGAAACACCATATATTTT. It yields the protein CASSQVGDSGNTIYF.

V gene TRBV5-6 combines with J gene TRBJ1-1, with no clear D. V was cut by 3 bases and J by 2 bases, with 11 bases left in between. The CDR3 is 14 amino acids. Germline values: CDR1 SGHDT, CDR2 YYEEEE. The CDR3 sequence: CASSSLYRNTEAFF. Here the CDR3 DNA reads TGTGCCAGCAGCTCGCTATACAGAAACACTGAAGCTTTCTTT. Filled out from reference TRBV5-6 and TRBJ1-1, the complete variable domain reads DAGVTQSPTHLIKTRGQQVTLRCSPKSGHDTVSWYQQALGQGPQFIFQYYEEEERQRGNFPDRFSGHQFPNYSSELNVNALLLGDSALYLCASSSLYRNTEAFFGQGTRLTVV.

This clone was seen a single time. At one of its ends the junction is not consistent with the germline gene, which may arise from a read error. The genes are TRBV7-9 and TRBJ2-1; 10 positions match TRBD2. The CDR3 contains 16 residues. Germline V gene data show CDR1 as SEHNR and CDR2 as FQNEAQ (reference sequence). CDR3 sequence reads: CSSSLAGSGRLNEQFF. In nucleotides, the CDR3 is TGTTCCAGCAGCTTAGCGGGTAGCGGGAGGCTAAATGAGCAGTTCTTC.

This sequence joins TRBV18 and TRBJ2-7, with 10 bases lining up with TRBD1. Germline loops: CDR1 KGHSH, CDR2 LQKENI. The CDR3 loop spans 13 amino acids. Trimming cost V 8 bases and J 3 bases; bases outside gene matches: 4. CDR3 nucleotides: TGTGCCAGCGCCCGGACAGGGGGCTACGAGCAGTACTTC. Translated, it gives CASARTGGYEQYF. The full variable domain, in which reference TRBV18 and TRBJ2-7 provide the parts outside the CDR3, is NAGVMQNPRHLVRRRGQEARLRCSPMKGHSHVYWYRQLPEEGLKFMVYLQKENIIDESGMPKERFSAEFPKEGPSILRIQQVVRGDSAAYFCASARTGGYEQYFGPGTRLTVT.

The chain couples TRBV9 to TRBJ1-2; 10 positions match TRBD1. With V trimmed by 0 bases and J by 8 bases, 10 bases remained unmatched. The CDR3 length is 16 residues. Per the germline V gene, CDR1 is SGDLS and CDR2 is YYNGEE. CDR3 DNA: TGTGCCAGCAGCGTAGAGGGTGGGGACAGGGGTTCCGGCTACACCTTC. It is translated as CASSVEGGDRGSGYTF.